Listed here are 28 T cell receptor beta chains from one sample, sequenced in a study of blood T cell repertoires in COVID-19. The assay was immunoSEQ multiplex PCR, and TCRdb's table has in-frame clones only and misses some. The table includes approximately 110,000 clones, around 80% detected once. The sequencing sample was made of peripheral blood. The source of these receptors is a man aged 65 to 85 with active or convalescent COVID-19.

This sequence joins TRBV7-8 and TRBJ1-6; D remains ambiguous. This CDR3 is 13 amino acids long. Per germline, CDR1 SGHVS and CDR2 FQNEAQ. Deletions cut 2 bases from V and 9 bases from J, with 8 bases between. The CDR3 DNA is TGTGCCAGCAGCTTATCGACAAGTTCACCCCTCCACTTT. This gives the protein CASSLSTSSPLHF.

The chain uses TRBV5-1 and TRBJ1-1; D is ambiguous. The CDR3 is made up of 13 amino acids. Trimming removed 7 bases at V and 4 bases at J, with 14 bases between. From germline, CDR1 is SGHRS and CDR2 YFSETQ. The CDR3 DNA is TGCGCCAGCTCTAACGAGGGTGCCACTGAAGCTTTCTTT. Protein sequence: CASSNEGATEAFF.

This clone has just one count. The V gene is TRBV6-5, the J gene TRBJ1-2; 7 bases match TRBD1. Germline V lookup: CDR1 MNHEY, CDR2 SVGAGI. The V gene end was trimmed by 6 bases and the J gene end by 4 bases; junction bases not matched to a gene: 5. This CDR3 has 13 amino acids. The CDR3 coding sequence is TGTGCCAGCAGACTTGGACAGGCCTATGGCTACACCTTC. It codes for CASRLGQAYGYTF.

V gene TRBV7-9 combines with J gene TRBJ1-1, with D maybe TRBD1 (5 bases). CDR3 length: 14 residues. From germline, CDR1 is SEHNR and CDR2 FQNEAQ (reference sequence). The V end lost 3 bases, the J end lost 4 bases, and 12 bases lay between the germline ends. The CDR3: CASSLTVGATEAFF. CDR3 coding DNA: TGTGCCAGCAGCTTGACAGTTGGGGCCACTGAAGCTTTCTTT.

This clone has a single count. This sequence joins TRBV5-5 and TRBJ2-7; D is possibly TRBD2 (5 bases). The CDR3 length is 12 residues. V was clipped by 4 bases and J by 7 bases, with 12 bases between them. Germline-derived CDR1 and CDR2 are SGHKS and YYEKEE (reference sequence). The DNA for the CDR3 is TGTGCCAGCAGCCTCGGGGTGGGGGAGCAGTACTTC. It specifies CASSLGVGEQYF.

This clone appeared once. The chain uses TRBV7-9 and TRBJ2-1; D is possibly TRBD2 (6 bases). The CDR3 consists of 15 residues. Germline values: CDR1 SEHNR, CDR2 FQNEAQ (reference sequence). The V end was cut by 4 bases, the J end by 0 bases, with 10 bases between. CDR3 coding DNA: TGTGCCAGCAGCTCCGTGACTAGCTCCTACAATGAGCAGTTCTTC. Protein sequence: CASSSVTSSYNEQFF.

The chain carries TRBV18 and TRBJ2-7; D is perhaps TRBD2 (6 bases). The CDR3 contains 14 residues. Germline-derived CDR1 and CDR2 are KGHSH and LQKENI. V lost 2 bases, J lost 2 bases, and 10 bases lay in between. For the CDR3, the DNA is TGTGCCAGCTCACCAAGCACTAGCCCCTACGAGCAGTACTTC. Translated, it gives CASSPSTSPYEQYF.

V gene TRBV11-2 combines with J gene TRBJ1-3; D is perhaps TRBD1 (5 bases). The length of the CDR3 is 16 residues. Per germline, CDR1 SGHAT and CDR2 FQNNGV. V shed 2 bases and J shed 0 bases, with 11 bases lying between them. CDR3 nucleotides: TGTGCCAGCAGCTTACGGCAGGGAAGCTCTGGAAACACCATATATTTT. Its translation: CASSLRQGSSGNTIYF.

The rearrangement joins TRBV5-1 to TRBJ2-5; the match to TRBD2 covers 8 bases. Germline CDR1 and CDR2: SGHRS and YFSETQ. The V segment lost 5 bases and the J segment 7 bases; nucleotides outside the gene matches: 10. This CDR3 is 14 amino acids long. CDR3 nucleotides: TGCGCCAGCAGGATGACTAGCGATTCTACGACCCAGTACTTC. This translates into CASRMTSDSTTQYF.

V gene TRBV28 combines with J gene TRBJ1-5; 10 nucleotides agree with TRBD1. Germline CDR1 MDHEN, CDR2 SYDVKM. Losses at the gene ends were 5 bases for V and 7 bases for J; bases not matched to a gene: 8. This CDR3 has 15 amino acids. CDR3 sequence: CASSGGTGDEQPQHF. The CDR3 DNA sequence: TGTGCCAGCAGTGGCGGGACAGGGGACGAGCAGCCCCAGCATTTT.

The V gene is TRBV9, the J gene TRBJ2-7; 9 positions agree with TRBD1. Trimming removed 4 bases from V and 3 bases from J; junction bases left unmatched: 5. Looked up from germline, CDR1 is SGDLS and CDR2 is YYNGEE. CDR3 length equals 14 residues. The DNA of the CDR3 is TGTGCCAGCAGCCTCGGACAGGGGCACTACGAGCAGTACTTC. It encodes CASSLGQGHYEQYF.

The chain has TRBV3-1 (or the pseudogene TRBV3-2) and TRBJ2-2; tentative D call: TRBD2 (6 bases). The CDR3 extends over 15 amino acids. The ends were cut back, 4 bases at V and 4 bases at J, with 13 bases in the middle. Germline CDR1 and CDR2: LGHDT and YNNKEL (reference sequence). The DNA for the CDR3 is TGTGCCAGCAGCCCGAGCGGGTGGGGCACCGGGGAGCTGTTTTTT. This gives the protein CASSPSGWGTGELFF.

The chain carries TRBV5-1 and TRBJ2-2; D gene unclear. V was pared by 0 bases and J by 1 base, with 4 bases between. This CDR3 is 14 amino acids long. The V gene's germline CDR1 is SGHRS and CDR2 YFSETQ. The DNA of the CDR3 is TGCGCCAGCAGCTTGGCGGGGAACACCGGGGAGCTGTTTTTT. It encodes CASSLAGNTGELFF. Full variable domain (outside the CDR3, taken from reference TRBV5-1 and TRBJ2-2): KAGVTQTPRYLIKTRGQQVTLSCSPISGHRSVSWYQQTPGQGLQFLFEYFSETQRNKGNFPGRFSGRQFSNSRSEMNVSTLELGDSALYLCASSLAGNTGELFFGEGSRLTVL.

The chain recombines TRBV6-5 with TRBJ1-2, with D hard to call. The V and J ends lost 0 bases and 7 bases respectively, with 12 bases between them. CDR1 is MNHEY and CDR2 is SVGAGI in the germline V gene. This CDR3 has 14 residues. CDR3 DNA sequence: TGTGCCAGCAGTTACTCAGGGAGGGTGGGTGGCTACACCTTC. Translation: CASSYSGRVGGYTF.

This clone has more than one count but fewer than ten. In DNA, the CDR3 is TGTGCCAGCAGTGGCTCCTCAGGGGGAGATCAGCCCCAGCATTTT. It is translated as CASSGSSGGDQPQHF. This sequence joins TRBV25-1 and TRBJ1-5; TRBD1 matches at 7 bases. V lost 4 bases, J lost 5 bases, and 8 bases stayed unmatched. The germline CDR1 and CDR2 sequences are MGHDK and SYGVNS. This CDR3 has 15 residues.

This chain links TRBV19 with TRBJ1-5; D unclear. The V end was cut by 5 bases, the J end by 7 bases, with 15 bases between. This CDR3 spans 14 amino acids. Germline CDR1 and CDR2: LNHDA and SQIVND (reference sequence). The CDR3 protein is CASSYSTRVQPQHF. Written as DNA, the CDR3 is TGTGCCAGTAGTTACTCGACTAGGGTCCAGCCCCAGCATTTT.

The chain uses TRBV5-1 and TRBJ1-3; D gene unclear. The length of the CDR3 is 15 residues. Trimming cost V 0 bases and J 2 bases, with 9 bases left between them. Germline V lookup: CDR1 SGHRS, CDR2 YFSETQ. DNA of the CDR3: TGCGCCAGCAGCTTGGCCCCGGGAGCTGGAAACACCATATATTTT. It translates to CASSLAPGAGNTIYF.

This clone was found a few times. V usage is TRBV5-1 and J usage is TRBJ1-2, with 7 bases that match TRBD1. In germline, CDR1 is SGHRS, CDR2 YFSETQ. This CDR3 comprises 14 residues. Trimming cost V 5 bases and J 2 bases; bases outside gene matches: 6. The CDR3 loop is CASRPGTVNYGYTF. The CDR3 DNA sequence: TGCGCCAGCAGACCCGGGACAGTCAACTATGGCTACACCTTC.

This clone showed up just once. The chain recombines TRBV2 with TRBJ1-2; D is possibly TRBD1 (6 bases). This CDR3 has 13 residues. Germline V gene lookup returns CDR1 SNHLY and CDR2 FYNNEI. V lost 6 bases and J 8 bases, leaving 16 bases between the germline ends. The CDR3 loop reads CASSSMGAEGYTF. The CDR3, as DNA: TGTGCCAGCAGCAGTATGGGGGCAGAGGGCTACACCTTC.

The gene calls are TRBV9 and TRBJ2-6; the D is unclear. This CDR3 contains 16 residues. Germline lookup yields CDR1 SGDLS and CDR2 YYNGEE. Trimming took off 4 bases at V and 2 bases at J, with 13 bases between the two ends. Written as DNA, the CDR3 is TGTGCCAGCAGCCCCGACTTCGCCCCTGGGGCCAACGTCCTGACTTTC. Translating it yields CASSPDFAPGANVLTF.

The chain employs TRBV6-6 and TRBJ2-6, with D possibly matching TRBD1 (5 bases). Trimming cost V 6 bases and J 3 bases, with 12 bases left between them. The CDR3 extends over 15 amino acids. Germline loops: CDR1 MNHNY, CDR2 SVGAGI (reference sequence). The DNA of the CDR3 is TGTGCCAGCAGCTCTCAGGGTGGTGGGGCCAACGTCCTGACTTTC. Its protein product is CASSSQGGGANVLTF.

The CDR3, as DNA: TGTGCCAGCTCAGGTCAGGGGTCGGCCTACGAGCAGTACTTC. Its protein product is CASSGQGSAYEQYF. The genes are TRBV18 and TRBJ2-7; weak D call: TRBD1 (6 bases). The CDR3 extends over 14 amino acids. Looked up from germline, CDR1 is KGHSH and CDR2 is LQKENI. Trimming shortened V by 5 bases and J by 2 bases, and 13 bases separated the two germline ends.

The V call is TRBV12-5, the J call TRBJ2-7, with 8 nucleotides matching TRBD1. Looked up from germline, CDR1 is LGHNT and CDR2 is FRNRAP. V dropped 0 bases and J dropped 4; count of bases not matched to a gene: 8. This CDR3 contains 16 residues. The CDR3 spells CASGLVVGTGAYEQYF. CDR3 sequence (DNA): TGTGCTAGTGGTTTGGTAGTGGGGACAGGAGCTTACGAGCAGTACTTC.

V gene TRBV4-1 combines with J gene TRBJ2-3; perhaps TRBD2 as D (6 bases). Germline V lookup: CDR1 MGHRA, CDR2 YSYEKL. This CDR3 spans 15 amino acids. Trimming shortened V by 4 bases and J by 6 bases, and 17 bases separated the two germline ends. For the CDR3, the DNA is TGCGCCAGCAGCCCAGCTCGGACTATGGTGGATACGCAGTATTTT. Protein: CASSPARTMVDTQYF.

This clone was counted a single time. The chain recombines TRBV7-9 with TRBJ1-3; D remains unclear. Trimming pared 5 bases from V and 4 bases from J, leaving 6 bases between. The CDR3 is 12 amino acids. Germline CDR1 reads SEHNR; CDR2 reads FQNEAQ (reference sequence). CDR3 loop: CASSHPGNTIYF. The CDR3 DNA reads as TGTGCCAGCAGCCATCCCGGAAACACCATATATTTT. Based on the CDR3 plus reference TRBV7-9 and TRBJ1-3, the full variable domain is DTGVSQNPRHKITKRGQNVTFRCDPISEHNRLYWYRQTLGQGPEFLTYFQNEAQLEKSRLLSDRFSAERPKGSFSTLEIQRTEQGDSAMYLCASSHPGNTIYFGEGSWLTVV.

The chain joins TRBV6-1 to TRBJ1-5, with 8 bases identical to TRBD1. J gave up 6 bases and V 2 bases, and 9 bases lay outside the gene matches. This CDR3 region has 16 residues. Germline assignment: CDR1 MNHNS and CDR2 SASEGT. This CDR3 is CASSEMWTGSTQPQHF. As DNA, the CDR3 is TGTGCCAGCAGTGAAATGTGGACAGGGAGTACTCAGCCCCAGCATTTT.

In DNA form, the CDR3 reads TGCGCCAGCAGCTCCGGGGGGGAGTACAATGAGCAGTTCTTC. Translated: CASSSGGEYNEQFF. The rearrangement uses TRBV5-1 and TRBJ2-1; 8 nucleotides align to TRBD2. From germline, CDR1 is SGHRS and CDR2 YFSETQ. This CDR3 comprises 14 residues. The V and J ends lost 3 bases and 4 bases, in that order; junction bases with no gene match: 3. The whole variable domain, filled in from reference TRBV5-1 and TRBJ2-1, reads KAGVTQTPRYLIKTRGQQVTLSCSPISGHRSVSWYQQTPGQGLQFLFEYFSETQRNKGNFPGRFSGRQFSNSRSEMNVSTLELGDSALYLCASSSGGEYNEQFFGPGTRLTVL.

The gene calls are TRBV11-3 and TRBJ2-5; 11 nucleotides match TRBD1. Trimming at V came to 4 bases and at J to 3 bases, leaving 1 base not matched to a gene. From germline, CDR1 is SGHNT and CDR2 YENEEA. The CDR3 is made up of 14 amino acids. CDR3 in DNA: TGTGCCAGCAGCTCGGGACAGGGGGAAGAGACCCAGTACTTC. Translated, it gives CASSSGQGEETQYF. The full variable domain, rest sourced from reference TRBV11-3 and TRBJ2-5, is EAGVVQSPRYKIIEKKQPVAFWCNPISGHNTLYWYLQNLGQGPELLIRYENEEAVDDSQLPKDRFSAERLKGVDSTLKIQPAELGDSAVYLCASSSGQGEETQYFGPGTRLLVL.